This T cell receptor beta chain originates from a study of monozygotic twins with inflammatory bowel disease. This CDR3 contains 13 residues. Per the germline V gene, CDR1 is MDHEN and CDR2 is SYDVKM. TCRdb re-called the 5' RACE reads and catalogs CDR3 proteins one per entry, DNA excluded. The sample yields about 170,000 distinct CDR3 sequences, of which the top ten take up approximately 3%. The chain couples TRBV28 to TRBJ2-7. The sequence came from a human donor with ulcerative colitis or Crohn's disease, or a healthy co-twin of an affected twin (not recorded which). Specimen: blood. This CDR3 reads CATQRTNSYEQYF.